The rows below give T cell receptor beta chains drawn from one sample of a study of neoadjuvant anti-PD-1 for oral cavity cancer. This table comes from immunoSEQ multiplex PCR, and its TCRdb copy is limited to in-frame clones, with some not included. This repertoire shows more than 8,500 clones, around 62% found once; its top ten account for about 4.5%. Here the sequenced sample was PBMCs, taken after nivolumab (anti-PD-1) treatment. The source is a person aged 35-80 years with oral cavity squamous cell carcinoma. Both conserved end residues are part of each CDR3. The order of the fields is V gene, CDR3 protein.

V gene: TRBV5-1; CDR3 protein: CASSPGTSGQETQYF
V gene: TRBV19; CDR3 protein: CASRPSGGYNEQFF
V gene: TRBV9; CDR3 protein: CASSLRTGGYTDTQYF
V gene: TRBV7-8; CDR3 protein: CASSLRATGELFF
V gene: TRBV4-1; CDR3 protein: CASSQVGSGGAVETQYF
V gene: TRBV7-9; CDR3 protein: CASSLVPSRTGGYETQYF
V gene: TRBV7-2; CDR3 protein: CASSFIGAGLWDTQYF
V gene: TRBV27; CDR3 protein: CASSLLGGYNEQFF
V gene: TRBV6-4; CDR3 protein: CASSETFGLADSSYNEQFF
V gene: TRBV7-2; CDR3 protein: CASSLVGGLNSPLHF
V gene: TRBV19; CDR3 protein: CASSIGLAGADTQYF
V gene: TRBV5-5; CDR3 protein: CASSIPGTGKMFGELFF
V gene: TRBV10-2; CDR3 protein: CASSESRAGGYTF
V gene: TRBV7-2; CDR3 protein: CASIPGGDEQFF
V gene: TRBV5-4; CDR3 protein: CASSPRGGFTDTQYF
V gene: TRBV2; CDR3 protein: CASSESLSYEQYF
V gene: TRBV28; CDR3 protein: CASSDPRGQGKTDTQYF
V gene: TRBV18; CDR3 protein: CASSPIGGNYGYTF
V gene: TRBV11-2; CDR3 protein: CASSWGTGNTGELFF
V gene: TRBV6-5; CDR3 protein: CASSFGTVNYEQYF
V gene: TRBV19; CDR3 protein: CASSGRRGWSPLHF
V gene: TRBV6-4; CDR3 protein: CASSRTSGIDTQYF
V gene: TRBV2; CDR3 protein: CASRAYNIADTEAFF
V gene: TRBV7-9; CDR3 protein: CASSLERGDQPQHF
V gene: TRBV6-5; CDR3 protein: CASTTQGVWTEAFF
V gene: TRBV27; CDR3 protein: CASSRWTGSNSPLHF
V gene: TRBV11-2; CDR3 protein: CASSLGRGDQPQHF
V gene: TRBV6-1; CDR3 protein: CALGEPSGANVLTF
V gene: TRBV29-1; CDR3 protein: CSVEGQTPGYEQYF
V gene: TRBV2; CDR3 protein: CASRTSGGLYNEQFF
V gene: TRBV11-3; CDR3 protein: CASSLGLGAGANVLTF
V gene: TRBV5-5; CDR3 protein: CASSTGGGEKLFF
V gene: TRBV30; CDR3 protein: CAWSVGLSYNEQFF
V gene: TRBV7-9; CDR3 protein: CASSYLAGDEQYF
V gene: TRBV6-6; CDR3 protein: CASRAPLLADNYGYTF
V gene: TRBV6-5; CDR3 protein: CASRLTGTSYTF
V gene: TRBV19; CDR3 protein: CASSIQGAGQPQHF
V gene: TRBV6-5; CDR3 protein: CASRTGEETQYF
V gene: TRBV5-1; CDR3 protein: CASSLGRGGAPDTQYF
V gene: TRBV27; CDR3 protein: CASSPQGSFEAFF
V gene: TRBV5-5; CDR3 protein: CASRALKVWTVDEKLFF
V gene: TRBV14; CDR3 protein: CASSHQRQGLGGYTF
V gene: TRBV27; CDR3 protein: CASSPIRDIFYNEQFF
V gene: TRBV7-2; CDR3 protein: CASSSVRGGNGYTF
V gene: TRBV5-5; CDR3 protein: CASSLGGSNQPQHF
V gene: TRBV15; CDR3 protein: CATASGASWEETQYF